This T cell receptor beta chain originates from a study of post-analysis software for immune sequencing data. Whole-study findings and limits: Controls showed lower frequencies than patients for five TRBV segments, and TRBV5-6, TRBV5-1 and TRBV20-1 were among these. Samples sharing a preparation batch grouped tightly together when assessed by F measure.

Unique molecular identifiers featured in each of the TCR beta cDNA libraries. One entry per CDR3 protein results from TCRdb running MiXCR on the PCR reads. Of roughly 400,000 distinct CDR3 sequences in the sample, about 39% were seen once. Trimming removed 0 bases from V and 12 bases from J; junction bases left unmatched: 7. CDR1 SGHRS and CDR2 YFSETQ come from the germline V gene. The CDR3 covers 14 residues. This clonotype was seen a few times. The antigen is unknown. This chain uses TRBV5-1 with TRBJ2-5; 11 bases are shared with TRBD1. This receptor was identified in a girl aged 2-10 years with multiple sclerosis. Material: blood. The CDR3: CASSLGGTGGSEYF. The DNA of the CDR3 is TGCGCCAGCAGCTTGGGAGGGACAGGGGGATCCGAGTACTTC.